The clone carrying this TCR beta chain was counted only a few times. As yet, its antigen is unknown. The entry originates in a study of regulatory T cells in long-lasting Graves disease. Overall study results and limits: Persistent patients shared more public clonotypes (about 3,000) than newly diagnosed patients (over 900).

The junction had 8 bases not matched to a gene; V was cut back by 6 bases and J by 6 bases. This CDR3 has 14 residues. Per germline, CDR1 SNHLY and CDR2 FYNNEI. Described time point: newly diagnosed GD, antithyroid drugs for less than 3 months. From PBMCs, RNA was extracted and then used to make the TCR library. Libraries of TCR beta came from iRepertoire HTBI primers plus Arm-PCR of CDR3 regions. A single record per CDR3 protein comes from TCRdb applying MiXCR to the multiplex PCR reads. The repertoire includes hundreds of thousands of distinct CDR3 sequences, roughly a sixth of them detected once, and around 25% sits in the top ten. A further study also used this sample, focusing on T cells in Graves' hyperthyroidism and ophthalmopathy. As that study records: First-round RT-PCR with HTBI primers amplified the TCR CDR3 region.

The chain has TRBV2 and TRBJ2-3; TRBD2 agrees at 8 bases. The sample in question was peripheral blood mononuclear cells (PBMCs), obtained at new diagnosis, from a patient treated with antithyroid drugs. The receptor was derived from a woman aged 35 to 60 with Graves disease. The CDR3 reads CASRGGGRWDTQYF. The CDR3 coding sequence is TGTGCCAGCAGGGGCGGGGGGCGATGGGATACGCAGTATTTT.